These 16 T cell receptor beta chains came from one sample sequenced in a study of T cells after yellow fever vaccination. TCRdb re-derived calls from the 5' RACE reads in MiXCR, one entry per CDR3 protein. The data contain about 210,000 distinct CDR3 sequences, approximately 3.3% of them seen just once; the ten biggest clones take up approximately 3.5%. The starting material was CD4+ T cells sorted from PBMCs, obtained 10 days after the yellow fever booster vaccination. These receptors originate from a young man who received the YFV17D yellow fever vaccine.

V and J are TRBV6-6 and TRBJ1-2; possible D gene TRBD1, 5 bases. Trimming pared 5 bases from V and 2 bases from J, leaving 9 bases between. Germline CDR1 and CDR2: MNHNY and SVGAGI (reference sequence). The length of the CDR3 is 13 residues. The DNA for the CDR3 is TGTGCCAGCAGTCGTTCAGGGAACTATGGCTACACCTTC. It specifies CASSRSGNYGYTF.

The rearrangement joins TRBV7-9 to TRBJ2-1; D not resolved. In germline, CDR1 is SEHNR, CDR2 FQNEAQ (reference sequence). Between the trimmed V and J ends, which lost 5 bases and 7 bases, there was a span of 18 bases. The CDR3 sequence is 15 residues long. The CDR3 spells CASSRLTLTFNEQFF. CDR3 DNA: TGTGCCAGCAGCCGATTGACACTGACTTTTAATGAGCAGTTCTTC.

This clonotype was found a few times. The gene calls are TRBV11-2 and TRBJ1-4; TRBD1 aligns across 7 bases. The CDR3 totals 15 residues. Germline assignment: CDR1 SGHAT and CDR2 FQNNGV. The junction had 11 bases not matched to a gene; V was cut back by 10 bases and J by 3 bases. The CDR3 nucleotides read TGTGCCACCTACTCCGGCAGGGGGGCTAATGAAAAACTGTTTTTT. Amino acids: CATYSGRGANEKLFF.

This clonotype showed up just a few times. V is TRBV2 and J is TRBJ2-1; a possible D gene is TRBD2 (5 bases). Per the germline V gene, CDR1 is SNHLY and CDR2 is FYNNEI. The CDR3 consists of 13 residues. Trimming stripped 6 bases from V and 4 bases from J, with 10 bases between. CDR3 sequence reads: CASRRVQYNEQFF. Here the CDR3 DNA reads TGTGCCAGCAGGCGGGTGCAATACAATGAGCAGTTCTTC.

This clonotype has at least ten counts. V usage is TRBV7-2 and J usage is TRBJ2-7, with D perhaps matching TRBD1 (5 bases). The CDR3 contains 15 residues. V was trimmed by 5 bases and J by 1 base, leaving 15 bases between them. Per the germline V gene, CDR1 is SGHTA and CDR2 is FQGNSA. The CDR3 region is CASSRQGVASYEQYV. The CDR3 DNA is TGTGCCAGCAGCCGGCAGGGTGTAGCATCCTACGAGCAGTACGTC.

This clonotype was detected ten times or more. V is TRBV18 and J is TRBJ1-1, with D tentatively TRBD1 (6 bases). The CDR3 has 13 amino acids. The germline V gene encodes CDR1 KGHSH and CDR2 LQKENI. The ends were cut back, 5 bases at V and 1 base at J, with 8 bases in the middle. The CDR3 reads CASSRGKNTEAFF. The CDR3 DNA is TGTGCCAGCTCAAGGGGGAAGAACACTGAAGCTTTCTTT. Filled out from reference TRBV18 and TRBJ1-1, the complete variable domain reads NAGVMQNPRHLVRRRGQEARLRCSPMKGHSHVYWYRQLPEEGLKFMVYLQKENIIDESGMPKERFSAEFPKEGPSILRIQQVVRGDSAAYFCASSRGKNTEAFFGQGTRLTVV.

This clonotype was recorded at least ten times. V gene TRBV5-1 combines with J gene TRBJ2-3; 13 bases fit TRBD2. Losses at the gene ends were 0 bases for V and 6 bases for J; bases not matched to a gene: 4. The CDR3 sequence is 16 residues long. In germline, CDR1 is SGHRS, CDR2 YFSETQ. CDR3 DNA: TGCGCCAGCAGCTTGGACACTAGCGGGGGGGCGGATACGCAGTATTTT. This translates into CASSLDTSGGADTQYF.

Points on this clonotype: With a much larger clone just one base away, this may be a read error. J is TRBJ1-2 and V is TRBV7-2; possibly TRBD1 for D (5 bases). The CDR3 contains 13 residues. Germline V gene data show CDR1 as SGHTA and CDR2 as FQGNSA. CDR3 coding DNA: TGTGACAGCAGCCAAGACAGAAACTATGGCTACACCTTC. Translating gives CDSSQDRNYGYTF.

This chain joins TRBV2 and TRBJ1-2; D call uncertain. Trimming removed 3 bases from V and 11 bases from J, with 16 bases in between. Germline CDR1 is SNHLY and CDR2 is FYNNEI. This CDR3 is built from 13 residues. The CDR3 nucleotides are TGTGCCAGCAGTGAGGCTCCAGGTAGCCCATACACCTTC. Translating gives CASSEAPGSPYTF.

This clonotype was picked up a small number of times. The chain employs TRBV3-1 and TRBJ1-1, with 9 bases lining up with TRBD1. Looked up from germline, CDR1 is LGHDT and CDR2 is YNNKEL (reference sequence). The length of the CDR3 is 14 residues. The trim removed 8 bases at V and 1 base at J, leaving 5 bases unmatched. The CDR3, as DNA: TGTGCCAGCCTTACGACAGGGGGGAACACTGAAGCTTTCTTT. Translating it yields CASLTTGGNTEAFF.

J is TRBJ1-2 and V is TRBV19; possible D gene TRBD1, 5 bases. Trimming took 8 bases from V and 2 from J, leaving 15 bases between them. CDR1 is LNHDA, CDR2 SQIVND, per germline (reference sequence). The CDR3 contains 14 residues. This CDR3 is CASSRDANNYGYTF. CDR3 sequence (DNA): TGTGCCAGTTCCCGGGACGCTAACAACTATGGCTACACCTTC.

In its sample, this clonotype was seen many times. The V and J genes are TRBV4-1 and TRBJ2-7; D may be TRBD1 (6 bases). CDR1 and CDR2 (germline): MGHRA, YSYEKL. Trimming stripped 1 base from V and 4 bases from J, with 11 bases between. The CDR3 has 14 residues. The CDR3 nucleotides are TGCGCCAGCAGCCAAGCCCCGACAGGATACGAGCAGTACGTC. Its protein is CASSQAPTGYEQYV.

This clonotype was counted a few times. This chain links TRBV20-1 with TRBJ1-4, with a tentative D call TRBD1 (5 bases). The CDR3 has 13 residues. CDR1 and CDR2 from the germline V gene are DFQATT and SNEGSKA (reference sequence). V shed 3 bases and J shed 8 bases, with 13 bases lying between them. The CDR3 nucleotides are TGCAGTGCTAGTGCCCAGGGAGGGGAAAAACTGTTTTTT. Residues: CSASAQGGEKLFF.

Ten or more counts support this clonotype. V usage is TRBV29-1 and J usage is TRBJ1-5; D remains unclear. The CDR3 spans 13 residues. The V gene's germline CDR1 is SQVTM and CDR2 ANQGSEA. V lost 5 bases to trimming and J lost 3 bases, with 11 bases between them. CDR3 residues: CSVTSSSNQPQHF. CDR3 nucleotides: TGCAGCGTTACGTCCAGCTCCAATCAGCCCCAGCATTTT. Full variable domain (outside the CDR3, taken from reference TRBV29-1 and TRBJ1-5): SAVISQKPSRDICQRGTSLTIQCQVDSQVTMMFWYRQQPGQSLTLIATANQGSEATYESGFVIDKFPISRPNLTFSTLTVSNMSPEDSSIYLCSVTSSSNQPQHFGDGTRLSIL.

This chain uses TRBV11-1 with TRBJ2-1; D ambiguous. The V gene's germline CDR1 is SGHAT and CDR2 FQDESV (reference sequence). V dropped 5 bases and J dropped 2 bases, with 10 bases sitting between them. The CDR3 loop spans 14 amino acids. CDR3 residues: CASSVRVTYNEQFF. For the CDR3, the DNA is TGTGCCAGCAGCGTACGTGTGACCTACAATGAGCAGTTCTTC.

The table lists this clonotype with many counts. The chain links TRBV7-6 to TRBJ1-2; TRBD1 might be the D (5 bases). The CDR3 has 16 amino acids. With 5 bases removed from V and 4 bases from J, the gap between germline ends came to 20 bases. Per germline, CDR1 SGHVS and CDR2 FNYEAQ. The CDR3 DNA reads TGTGCCAGCAGCCCAACTCACGGGGGGTTCGGCTATGGCTACACCTTC. Protein sequence: CASSPTHGGFGYGYTF.